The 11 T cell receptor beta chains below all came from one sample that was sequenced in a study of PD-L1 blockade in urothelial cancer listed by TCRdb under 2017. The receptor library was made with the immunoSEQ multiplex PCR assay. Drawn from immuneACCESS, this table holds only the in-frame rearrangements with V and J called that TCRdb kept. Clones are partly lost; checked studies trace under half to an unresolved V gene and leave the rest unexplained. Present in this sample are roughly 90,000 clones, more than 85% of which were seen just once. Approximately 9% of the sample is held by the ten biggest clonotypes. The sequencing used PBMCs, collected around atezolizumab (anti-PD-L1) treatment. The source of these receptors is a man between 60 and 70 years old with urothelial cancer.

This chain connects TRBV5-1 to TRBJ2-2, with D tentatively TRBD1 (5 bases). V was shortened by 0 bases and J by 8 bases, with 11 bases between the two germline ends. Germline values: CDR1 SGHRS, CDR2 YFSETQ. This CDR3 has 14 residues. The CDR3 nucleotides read TGCGCCAGCAGCTTGGTACAGGCAGTGGGGGAGCTGTTTTTT. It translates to CASSLVQAVGELFF. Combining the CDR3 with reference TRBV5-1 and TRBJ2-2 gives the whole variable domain KAGVTQTPRYLIKTRGQQVTLSCSPISGHRSVSWYQQTPGQGLQFLFEYFSETQRNKGNFPGRFSGRQFSNSRSEMNVSTLELGDSALYLCASSLVQAVGELFFGEGSRLTVL.

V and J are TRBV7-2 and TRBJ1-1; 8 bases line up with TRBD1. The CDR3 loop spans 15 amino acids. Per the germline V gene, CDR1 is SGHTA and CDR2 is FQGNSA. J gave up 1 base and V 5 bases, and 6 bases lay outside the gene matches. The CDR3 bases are TGTGCCAGCAGCACGGACAGGGTGACGAACACTGAAGCTTTCTTT. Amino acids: CASSTDRVTNTEAFF.

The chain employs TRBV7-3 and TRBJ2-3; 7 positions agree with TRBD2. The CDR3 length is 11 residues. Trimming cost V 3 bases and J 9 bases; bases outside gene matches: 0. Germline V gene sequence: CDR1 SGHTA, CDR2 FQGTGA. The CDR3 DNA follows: TGTGCCAGCAGCTTCGGGGGGACGCAGTATTTT. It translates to CASSFGGTQYF.

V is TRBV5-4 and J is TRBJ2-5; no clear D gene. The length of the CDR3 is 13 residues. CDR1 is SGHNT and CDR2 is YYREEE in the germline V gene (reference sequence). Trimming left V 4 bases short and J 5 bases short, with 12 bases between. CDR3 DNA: TGTGCCAGCAGCCCCAACTCGAGGGAGACCCAGTACTTC. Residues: CASSPNSRETQYF.

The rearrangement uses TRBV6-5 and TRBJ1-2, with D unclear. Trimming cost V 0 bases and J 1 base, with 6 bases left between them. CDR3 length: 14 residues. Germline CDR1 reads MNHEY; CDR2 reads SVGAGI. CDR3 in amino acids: CASSYSSGNYGYTF. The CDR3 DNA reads TGTGCCAGCAGTTACTCGAGCGGTAACTATGGCTACACCTTC.

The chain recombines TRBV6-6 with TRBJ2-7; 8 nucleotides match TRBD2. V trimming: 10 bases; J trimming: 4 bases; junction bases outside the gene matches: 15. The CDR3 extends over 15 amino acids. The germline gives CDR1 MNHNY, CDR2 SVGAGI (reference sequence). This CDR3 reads CATYGNPGGKYEQYF. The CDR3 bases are TGTGCCACATACGGAAATCCGGGGGGGAAATACGAGCAGTACTTC.

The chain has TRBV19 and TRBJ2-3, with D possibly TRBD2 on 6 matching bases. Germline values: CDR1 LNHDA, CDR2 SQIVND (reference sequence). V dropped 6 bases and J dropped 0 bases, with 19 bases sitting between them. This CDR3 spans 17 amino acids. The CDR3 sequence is CASSPKFSGTSTDTQYF. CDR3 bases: TGTGCCAGTAGCCCCAAGTTTAGCGGAACTAGCACAGATACGCAGTATTTT.

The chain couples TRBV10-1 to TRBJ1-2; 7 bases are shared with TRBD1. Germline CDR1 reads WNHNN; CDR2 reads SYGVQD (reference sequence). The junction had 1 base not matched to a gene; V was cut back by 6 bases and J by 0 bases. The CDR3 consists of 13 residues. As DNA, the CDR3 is TGCGCCAGCAGGACAGGGCCTAACTATGGCTACACCTTC. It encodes CASRTGPNYGYTF.

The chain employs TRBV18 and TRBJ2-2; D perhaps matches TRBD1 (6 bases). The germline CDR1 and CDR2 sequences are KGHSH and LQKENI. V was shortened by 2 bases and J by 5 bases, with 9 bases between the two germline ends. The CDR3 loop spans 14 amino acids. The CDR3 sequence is CASSPTQGTGELFF. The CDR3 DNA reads TGTGCCAGCTCACCAACACAGGGAACCGGGGAGCTGTTTTTT.

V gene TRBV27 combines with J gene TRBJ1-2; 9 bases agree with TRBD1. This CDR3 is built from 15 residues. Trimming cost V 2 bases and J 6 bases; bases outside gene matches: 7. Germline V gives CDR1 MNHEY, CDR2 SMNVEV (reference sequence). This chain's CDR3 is CASSLVDRGVNGYTF. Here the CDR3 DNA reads TGTGCCAGCAGTTTAGTGGACAGGGGTGTCAATGGCTACACCTTC.

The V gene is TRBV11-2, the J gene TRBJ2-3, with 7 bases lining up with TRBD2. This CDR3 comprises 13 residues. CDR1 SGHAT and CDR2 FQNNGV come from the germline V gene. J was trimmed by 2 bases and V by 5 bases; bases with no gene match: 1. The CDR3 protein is CASSRGVTDTQYF. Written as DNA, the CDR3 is TGTGCCAGCAGCCGGGGGGTCACAGATACGCAGTATTTT.